This T cell receptor (beta chain) was recovered during a study of human T cells and chemical hapten exposure (TCRdb year 2021). Looking at the study overall: For sensitization, 2% DPC in acetone was applied to a roughly 2 cm by roughly 2 cm area of upper inner arm skin. For TCR sequencing, blood came from 25 to 35 alopecia patients at anywhere from one to four time points (pre-sensitization, 2, 6 and 24 weeks). Alopecia areata with under or over 50% scalp involvement, alopecia totalis and alopecia universalis were represented in the patient cohort, which was mostly female. The study tracked peripheral blood TCR repertoire changes in vivo during primary and secondary sensitization to the hapten diphenylcyclopropenone (DPC) in alopecia patients. Throughout the roughly 25-week study period, patients were also given weekly therapeutic DPC doses on the scalp. Patch testing was performed on the upper back with Finn chambers containing 0.01% DPC, and the patch tests were scored after 6 days according to International Contact Dermatitis Research Group standards. Libraries were combined into a pool for sequencing, and differences in TCR yield between samples came mainly from small differences in library volumes within the pool. Blood samples were taken from patients before sensitization (week 0) and then at 2, 6 and about 24 weeks after DPC sensitization. Study-wide findings and limitations: Because every patient had alopecia, a presumed autoimmune disease, the patients' immune response might differ from that of healthy individuals. Compared with pre-sensitization or healthy control sets, expanded TCRs formed significantly more large CDR3 similarity clusters, which is consistent with antigen-driven responses. No change with DPC sensitization was found in the number of TCRs above 1 in 1000 frequency, and no evidence of global repertoire structure alterations was found. After repeated subsampling, changes were observed in the strength of the expansion versus patch-test correlation and in the threshold at which the correlation became significant. Patch test score was positively correlated with the number of PT1 expanded TCRs, with significance at thresholds 8, 16 and 32 but not at 4.

The CDR3 starts with the cysteine, ends with the phenylalanine, and has 16 residues. The entry retains the CDR3 DNA only, 48 bases that are in frame from base 1. Trimming at the junction amounts to 0 bases on V and 0 bases on J, and the germline ends lie 9 bases apart. From the germline V gene, CDR1 is SNHLY and CDR2 is FYNNEI. The time point label here, explained by the study, means: pre-sensitization, week 0. The treatment or condition label on this specimen signifies: therapeutic diphenylcyclopropenone sensitization with weekly scalp DPC. At each patch-test visit, blood was drawn before the patch test was applied. Eligible patients were aged 18 to 70, diagnosed with alopecia, deemed suitable for DPC therapy, and excluded if pregnant. Total RNA was extracted from unfractionated whole blood collected in Tempus Blood RNA tubes. This clonotype came up many times. What antigen it recognizes has not been identified. Nothing much larger sits one base from this clone, and base qualities are not available.

The library relied on RACE. The reads were generated on a NextSeq 500. During library preparation, unique molecular identifiers were attached to individual cDNA molecules so that TCRs could be counted quantitatively and reproducibly. For every blood RNA sample, sequencing covered both the TCR alpha and TCR beta chains. In the source study's methods: A median of around 100,000 TCRs per sample was observed, with a range of about 23,224 to 690,600. The Decombinator software suite was used to annotate V, J and CDR3 in the TCR reads. For the PS versus PT1 abundance plots, all samples were subsampled to the same number of TCRs (28,000). Expanded TCRs were defined as absent before sensitization and observed at least eight times at the 2-week time point. TCRdb handled the public reads itself, with Q25 trimming in fastp and clone calling in MiXCR, and kept productive beta chains. Every CDR3 protein is listed once, alongside the most common genes and DNA of its rows. TCRdb's processing, not the study's, gives the V and J calls here. The table for this sample lists about 120,000 distinct CDR3 sequences; 13% of them were counted only once. The leading ten clones occupy 2.5% to 3% of the sample.

The TCR sequence derives from a woman aged 18-29 years with alopecia areata. Some clones in this sample may be carry-over from other donors' samples. The V and J genes are TRBV2 and TRBJ2-4; the D gene identity is not certain. The sequenced sample was whole blood, obtained in connection with sensitization to the hapten diphenylcyclopropenone (DPC). The CDR3 here reads CASSEALAVAKNIQYF. Here is the DNA: TGTGCCAGCAGTGAAGCGCTTGCGGTAGCCAAAAACATTCAGTACTTC.